This is a list of T cell receptor beta chains from one sample in a study of blood T cell repertoires in COVID-19. Measured with immunoSEQ multiplex PCR; TCRdb has only the in-frame clones, and not every one. The repertoire consists of fewer than 300,000 clones, with roughly 85% occurring once and the leading ten covering roughly a tenth. Material for sequencing was peripheral blood. These receptors were collected from a woman between 45 and 65 years old who had recovered from COVID-19. The CDR3 runs from the conserved cysteine through the conserved F or W. The order of the fields is V gene, clone size, CDR3 protein. Part of the rows lack a size; the others show once, few, many or a class for expanded clones.

TRBV25-1 . CASSESRVANYEQYF
TRBV9 . CASSANPGTVSTYEQYF
TRBV27 . CASGSLYQETQYF
TRBV6-4 . CATSGTGDHEQFF
TRBV6-5 . CASTPTRETGQPQHF
TRBV7-2 . CASSLYSYGYTF
TRBV11-1 . CASSLSSEAFF
TRBV5-1 . CASSFGTAKNQPQHF
TRBV11-2 . CASSPSRLDYEQYF
TRBV6-1 . CASSETRTGGGYTF
TRBV19 . CASSWGVYGYTF
TRBV6-2/TRBV6-3 . CASSLGTGVNSPLHF
TRBV6-2/TRBV6-3 . CASSYRPRQGGSYF
TRBV3-1/TRBV3-2 few CASSQERGAGETQYF
TRBV27 . CASSLSSGSSDTQYF
TRBV5-1 . CASSRRTYANTGELFF
TRBV4-3 . CASSPPNEQFF
TRBV2 . CASIAGGSPRGNIQYF
TRBV9 . CASSVGLAMYAETQYF
TRBV9 . CASSDPGLASLETQYF
TRBV29-1 . CSVEAGGGTVYEQYF
TRBV4-2 . CASSQDRGNTEAFF
TRBV12-3/TRBV12-4 . CASTQYPEQFF
TRBV9 . CASSVGASNQPQHF
TRBV2 . CASSEFRGIQETQYF
TRBV5-1 . CASSWGRVPASNEQFF
TRBV9 . CASSVDAGPTETQYF
TRBV19 few CASSISPYSNQPQHF
TRBV10-1 . CASPGGYEQYF
TRBV28 few CASRPGQGGDGYTF
TRBV4-1 . CASSPGGVTDTQYF
TRBV5-4 . CASSWQGREETQYF
TRBV19 . CASSRPGQGNTEAFF
TRBV7-9 . CASSLAWGQGYEQYF
TRBV19 . CASSPRSGASYEQYF
TRBV15 . CATSAGLASYNEQFF
TRBV29-1 . CSVPDRANTEAFF
TRBV7-2 . CASTQRGTIEQFF
TRBV24-1 . CATGTLAEAEETQYF
TRBV5-1 . CASTPDRGGFYEQYF
TRBV15 . CATSRDPGQYYEQYF
TRBV12-3/TRBV12-4 once CASSGALNQPQHF
TRBV14 . CASSQDVEGTASGANVLTF
TRBV28 . CASSLYIFREDRGANYGYTF
TRBV4-1 . CASSPRQALDVLYF
TRBV10-3 . CAISAAPTSGVYEQYF
TRBV6-5 . CASEPSGRLTDTQYF
TRBV27 . CASSPNPGTVPETQYF